The 10 T cell receptor beta chains below all came from one sample that was sequenced in a study of CD8 T cells in ankylosing spondylitis. TCRdb passed the 5' RACE reads through MiXCR, listing each CDR3 protein once. The sample carries about 96,000 distinct CDR3 sequences, 25% to 35% recorded once. The sample taken for sequencing was blood, either unsorted or a sorted T cell fraction (not recorded which). The receptors shown here come from a male donor with ankylosing spondylitis or in good health (not recorded which).

The CDR3 loop is CASTGQAQETQYF. The CDR3 DNA follows: TGTGCCAGCACCGGACAGGCCCAAGAGACCCAGTACTTC. This rearrangement joins TRBV5-6 to TRBJ2-5, with 7 bases lining up with TRBD1. The CDR3 extends over 13 amino acids. J lost 1 base, V lost 6 bases, and 3 bases had no gene match. Germline assignment: CDR1 SGHDT and CDR2 YYEEEE.

CDR3: CASSPGPGLVNTEAFF. The CDR3 nucleotides read TGTGCCAGTTCCCCCGGCCCAGGACTTGTGAACACTGAAGCTTTCTTT. This rearrangement joins TRBV19 to TRBJ1-1; D remains ambiguous. CDR1 is LNHDA and CDR2 is SQIVND in the germline V gene (reference sequence). The CDR3 has 16 amino acids. Trimming took off 8 bases at V and 0 bases at J, with 19 bases between the two ends.

The chain carries TRBV5-1 and TRBJ1-5, with no clear D. V lost 0 bases, J lost 0 bases, and 7 bases lay in between. The length of the CDR3 is 15 residues. CDR1 SGHRS and CDR2 YFSETQ come from the germline V gene. In DNA form, the CDR3 reads TGCGCCAGCAGCTTGGCAGGTGATAGCAATCAGCCCCAGCATTTT. Residues: CASSLAGDSNQPQHF.

The chain has TRBV2 and TRBJ2-6; D ambiguous. The CDR3 runs to 12 residues. V was shortened by 7 bases and J by 4 bases, with 5 bases between the two germline ends. Germline CDR1 and CDR2: SNHLY and FYNNEI. CDR3 in DNA: TGTGCCAGCAAGTCCGGGGCCAACGTCCTGACTTTC. It translates to CASKSGANVLTF.

A remark on this clonotype: A much larger clone is a single base away; this may be a read error. V gene TRBV5-1 combines with J gene TRBJ2-1, with D unclear. This CDR3 has 12 amino acids. Looked up from germline, CDR1 is SGHRS and CDR2 is YFSETQ. V was shortened by 3 bases and J by 11 bases, with 12 bases between the two germline ends. This chain's CDR3 is CASSWTSSKQFF. In DNA form, the CDR3 reads TGCGCCAGCAGCTGGACGAGTAGTAAGCAGTTCTTC.

This clonotype has only a few counts. The chain carries TRBV11-1 and TRBJ2-1; TRBD2 aligns across 8 bases. The CDR3 consists of 16 residues. J lost 7 bases, V lost 5 bases, and 13 bases had no gene match. Germline values: CDR1 SGHAT, CDR2 FQDESV (reference sequence). The CDR3 here is CASSRGRLAIGNEQFF. CDR3 coding DNA: TGTGCCAGCAGCCGGGGGAGACTAGCGATCGGTAATGAGCAGTTCTTC.

Written as DNA, the CDR3 is TGTGCCGGGGGTAACACCGGGGAGCTGTTTTTT. Its protein product is CAGGNTGELFF. J is TRBJ2-2 and V is TRBV2; D may correspond to TRBD1 or TRBD2 (5 bases each). Trimming shortened V by 11 bases and J by 2 bases, and 6 bases separated the two germline ends. The CDR3 runs to 11 residues. Germline V CDR1 and CDR2: SNHLY, FYNNEI.

This clonotype was detected a few times. The chain carries TRBV5-1 and TRBJ2-1; D gene uncertain. Germline CDR1 is SGHRS and CDR2 is YFSETQ. V lost 4 bases, J lost 0 bases, and 11 bases lay in between. The CDR3 runs to 15 residues. The CDR3 reads CASSNKEGSYNEQFF. Written as DNA, the CDR3 is TGCGCCAGCAGCAATAAAGAAGGCTCCTACAATGAGCAGTTCTTC.

Only a few counts were recorded for this clonotype. The chain has TRBV7-2 and TRBJ2-1; 8 nucleotides align to TRBD2. With 7 bases clipped from V and 8 bases from J, the junction kept 13 bases outside the gene matches. Germline lookup yields CDR1 SGHTA and CDR2 FQGNSA. CDR3 length equals 15 residues. The DNA of the CDR3 is TGTGCCAGCATCCAAACGGGGGGGATTGGCGATGAGCAGTTCTTC. Its translation is CASIQTGGIGDEQFF.

Notes on this clonotype: Possible read error: a much larger clone is one base away. The V and J genes are TRBV5-6 and TRBJ1-5; TRBD1 matches at 8 bases. V was clipped by 3 bases and J by 7 bases; unmatched bases: 3. Per germline, CDR1 SGHDT and CDR2 YYEEEE. This CDR3 comprises 13 residues. CDR3 sequence reads: CASSSDREQPQHF. Here the CDR3 DNA reads TGTGCCAGCAGCTCGGACAGGGAACAGCCCCAGCATTTT. Full variable domain (outside the CDR3, taken from reference TRBV5-6 and TRBJ1-5): DAGVTQSPTHLIKTRGQQVTLRCSPKSGHDTVSWYQQALGQGPQFIFQYYEEEERQRGNFPDRFSGHQFPNYSSELNVNALLLGDSALYLCASSSDREQPQHFGDGTRLSIL.